The 9 T cell receptor beta chains presented below share a single source sample, sequenced in a study of blood T cell repertoires in COVID-19. The protocol was immunoSEQ multiplex PCR, while the TCRdb copy is restricted to in-frame clones and leaves out a portion. Altogether 100,000 to 150,000 clones are present, 65% to 85% being singletons, with the ten largest covering approximately 17%. Material for sequencing was peripheral blood. The origin of the receptors is an elderly woman with acute or convalescent COVID-19.

The chain links TRBV30 to TRBJ1-5; perhaps TRBD1 as D (5 bases). From germline, CDR1 is GTSNPN and CDR2 SVGIG (reference sequence). Trimming stripped 3 bases from V and 7 bases from J, with 13 bases between. The CDR3 is made up of 13 amino acids. CDR3 in amino acids: CAWSQGLDQPQHF. CDR3 DNA: TGTGCCTGGAGCCAGGGACTAGACCAGCCCCAGCATTTT.

There are a few counts of this clone. This rearrangement joins TRBV9 to TRBJ2-5, with unresolved D. The CDR3 loop spans 14 amino acids. The V gene lost 1 base and the J gene lost 2 bases, with 9 bases spanning the gap. Germline CDR1 is SGDLS and CDR2 is YYNGEE. CDR3 coding DNA: TGTGCCAGCAGCGTATTCGGGTCGCAAGAGACCCAGTACTTC. Residues: CASSVFGSQETQYF.

The J gene is TRBJ2-3, the V gene TRBV6-5; 7 bases line up with TRBD2. CDR1 and CDR2 from the germline V gene are MNHEY and SVGAGI. There are 15 residues in the CDR3. After removal of 2 bases from V and 4 bases from J, the junction contained 6 bases not matched to a gene. The DNA of the CDR3 is TGTGCCAGCAGTTACCAGAGACTAGCCGCAGATACGCAGTATTTT. Amino acid sequence: CASSYQRLAADTQYF.

The V gene is TRBV7-2, the J gene TRBJ2-1, with 8 bases that match TRBD1. The CDR3 extends over 14 amino acids. Trimming cost V 4 bases and J 6 bases; bases outside gene matches: 5. Germline V gene lookup returns CDR1 SGHTA and CDR2 FQGNSA. CDR3 residues: CASSSRDRPNEQFF. The DNA of the CDR3 is TGTGCCAGCAGCTCCCGGGACAGGCCCAATGAGCAGTTCTTC.

A few counts support this clone. J is TRBJ2-7 and V is TRBV7-9, with 7 bases that match TRBD1. The CDR3 spans 14 residues. The germline V gene has CDR1 SEHNR and CDR2 FQNEAQ (reference sequence). With V trimmed by 1 base and J by 4 bases, 4 bases remained unmatched. CDR3 in amino acids: CASSLGGTVYEQYF. The CDR3 bases are TGTGCCAGCAGCTTAGGTGGGACAGTATACGAGCAGTACTTC.

The chain couples TRBV11-2 to TRBJ1-3; weak D call: TRBD1 (6 bases). Germline CDR1 and CDR2: SGHAT and FQNNGV. The CDR3 spans 16 residues. Deletions cut 6 bases from V and 0 bases from J, with 15 bases between. The CDR3 coding sequence is TGTGCCAGCAGGGAAGAGACAGGACGCTCTGGAAACACCATATATTTT. Encoded protein: CASREETGRSGNTIYF.

As for this clone: Additional DNA sequences in this sample encode the identical CDR3. CDR3 region: CASSLAGGRTEAFF. CDR3 in DNA: TGTGCCAGCAGCTTAGCTGGGGGCCGGACTGAAGCTTTCTTT. The chain is built from TRBV7-2 and TRBJ1-1, with TRBD1 as a possible D gene (6 bases). Trimming removed 0 bases from V and 5 bases from J, with 10 bases in between. This CDR3 region has 14 residues. Germline CDR1 is SGHTA and CDR2 is FQGNSA. The full variable domain, its missing parts supplied by reference TRBV7-2 and TRBJ1-1, is GAGVSQSPSNKVTEKGKDVELRCDPISGHTALYWYRQSLGQGLEFLIYFQGNSAPDKSGLPSDRFSAERTGGSVSTLTIQRTQQEDSAVYLCASSLAGGRTEAFFGQGTRLTVV.

The chain carries TRBV5-1 and TRBJ1-1; 9 bases match TRBD1. Looked up from germline, CDR1 is SGHRS and CDR2 is YFSETQ. With 3 bases clipped from V and 1 base from J, the junction kept 4 bases outside the gene matches. CDR3 length: 15 residues. The CDR3 spells CASSSTGGPNTEAFF. The CDR3 nucleotides are TGCGCCAGCAGCTCGACAGGGGGACCGAACACTGAAGCTTTCTTT. The variable domain in full, completed from reference TRBV5-1 and TRBJ1-1, reads KAGVTQTPRYLIKTRGQQVTLSCSPISGHRSVSWYQQTPGQGLQFLFEYFSETQRNKGNFPGRFSGRQFSNSRSEMNVSTLELGDSALYLCASSSTGGPNTEAFFGQGTRLTVV.

The chain is built from TRBV3-1 (or the pseudogene TRBV3-2) and TRBJ1-5, with a possible D match to TRBD1 (6 bases). In germline, CDR1 is LGHDT, CDR2 YNNKEL (reference sequence). This CDR3 region has 15 residues. Trimming removed 1 base from V and 2 bases from J, with 9 bases in between. This CDR3 is CASSQAGDGNQPQHF. The CDR3 bases are TGTGCCAGCAGCCAAGCAGGGGACGGCAATCAGCCCCAGCATTTT.